One sample yielded the 6 T cell receptor beta chains listed below, sequenced in a study of early T cells in non-severe SARS-CoV-2 infection. TCRdb re-called the 5' RACE reads through MiXCR, storing one row per CDR3 protein. Here the sample spans 100,000 to 150,000 distinct CDR3 sequences, approximately 15% being singletons. The sequencing sample was made of whole blood. These TCRs come from an adult who was a healthcare worker with PCR-confirmed SARS-CoV-2 infection or an uninfected control (not recorded which).

This sequence joins TRBV4-1 and TRBJ2-7, with 9 bases that match TRBD1. The CDR3 consists of 16 residues. With V trimmed by 3 bases and J by 6 bases, 12 bases remained unmatched. The germline V gene encodes CDR1 MGHRA and CDR2 YSYEKL. This CDR3 reads CASSQRSGQGRFEQYF. The CDR3 coding sequence is TGCGCCAGCAGCCAGAGATCGGGACAGGGAAGGTTCGAGCAGTACTTC.

This clonotype occurred a few times. This chain joins TRBV10-3 and TRBJ2-3, with D possibly TRBD1 on 5 matching bases. CDR1 ENHRY and CDR2 SYGVKD come from the germline V gene. Trimming cost V 4 bases and J 0 bases, with 11 bases left between them. The CDR3 extends over 15 amino acids. The CDR3 DNA is TGTGCCATCAGTGGCGTGGGGCATAGCACAGATACGCAGTATTTT. Translation gives CAISGVGHSTDTQYF.

The chain couples TRBV11-2 to TRBJ2-5, with 8 bases that match TRBD2. Germline loops: CDR1 SGHAT, CDR2 FQNNGV. Trimming at V came to 5 bases and at J to 5 bases, leaving 13 bases not matched to a gene. The CDR3 spans 16 residues. The CDR3 bases are TGTGCCAGCAGCAAACAACCCCGTAGCGGGGATGAGACCCAGTACTTC. Translated: CASSKQPRSGDETQYF.

This rearrangement joins TRBV6-1 to TRBJ1-5, with 9 bases fitting TRBD1. The CDR3 runs 16 residues. The germline gives CDR1 MNHNS, CDR2 SASEGT. J was trimmed by 4 bases and V by 7 bases; bases with no gene match: 11. CDR3 DNA sequence: TGTGCCAGCACTCCTCAACCCGGGACAGGGAATCAGCCCCAGCATTTT. It codes for CASTPQPGTGNQPQHF.

This clonotype occurred a few times. The V gene is TRBV7-2, the J gene TRBJ2-5, with D perhaps TRBD1 or TRBD2 (5 bases each). The CDR3 spans 16 residues. V lost 2 bases to trimming and J lost 4 bases, with 17 bases between them. The germline V gene encodes CDR1 SGHTA and CDR2 FQGNSA. In DNA form, the CDR3 reads TGTGCCAGCAGCTTACCTACTTGGGGGATGCGAGAGACCCAGTACTTC. The encoded protein is CASSLPTWGMRETQYF.

Concerning this clonotype: It may be a read error: a sequence one base away is much more abundant. The V call is TRBV7-2, the J call TRBJ2-5, with unresolved D. This CDR3 comprises 12 residues. V lost 3 bases to trimming and J lost 4 bases, with 6 bases between them. CDR1 SGHTA and CDR2 FQGNSA come from the germline V gene. The CDR3 reads CASSFIIETQYF. The CDR3 DNA reads TGTGCCAGCAGCTTCATTATAGAGACCCAGTACTTC.